These 3 T cell receptor beta chains originate from one sample sequenced in a study of shared clonotypes between healthy human individuals. Only in-frame clones appear in the TCRdb table, and some are missing; sequencing was by immunoSEQ multiplex PCR. The sample holds millions of clones; 80% to 95% are singletons and the top ten take roughly 0.36%. The specimen sequenced was naive CD4+ T cells from PBMCs. Subset indicated: CD45RA+ positively selected. The receptors were sampled from a man younger than 30 in good health. Some clones in this sample may be carry-over from other donors' samples.

The gene calls are TRBV27 and TRBJ2-7, with 12 bases that match TRBD2. The junction had 6 bases not matched to a gene; V was cut back by 3 bases and J by 3 bases. Germline assignment: CDR1 MNHEY and CDR2 SMNVEV (reference sequence). The length of the CDR3 is 16 residues. The CDR3 is CASSFASGRVYYEQYF. CDR3 DNA: TGTGCCAGCAGTTTCGCTAGCGGGAGGGTTTACTACGAGCAGTACTTC.

The gene calls are TRBV7-6 and TRBJ2-7, with a weak D call TRBD2 (5 bases). CDR3 length: 14 residues. V gave up 2 bases and J gave up 6 bases, with 14 bases separating them. Germline values: CDR1 SGHVS, CDR2 FNYEAQ. The CDR3 DNA reads TGTGCCAGCAGCTTATTGTCCCTAGCTGGCGAGCAGTACTTC. It translates to CASSLLSLAGEQYF.

This rearrangement joins TRBV11-2 to TRBJ2-3; no clear D gene. This CDR3 spans 11 amino acids. Germline V lookup: CDR1 SGHAT, CDR2 FQNNGV. With 5 bases removed from V and 4 bases from J, the gap between germline ends came to 4 bases. The CDR3 region has the DNA TGTGCCAGCAGCCTCTCAGATACGCAGTATTTT. Residues: CASSLSDTQYF.